This TCR beta chain was identified during a study of cytomegalovirus exposure and HLA in healthy donors. Points from the study as a whole: The Asian-associated ancestry cluster reportedly had fewer N-insertions than the 666-donor mean in a later analysis.

A multiplex PCR was run with 60 Vbeta primers and 13 Jbeta primers. The table came from immunoSEQ multiplex PCR; TCRdb's copy has only in-frame clones and leaves some out. This sample's table reports some 150,000 clones. With regard to this clone: Its target is not known.

The CDR3 has 14 residues. V shed 1 base and J shed 6 bases, with 10 bases lying between them. From germline, CDR1 is SGHTA and CDR2 FQGNSA. The sequence came from a woman between 18 and 30 years old in good health and CMV-seronegative. Sequences were obtained from PBMCs. The genes are TRBV7-2 and TRBJ2-1, with D uncertain. The CDR3 loop reads CASSLGVTGNEQFF. The CDR3 DNA sequence: TGTGCCAGCAGCTTAGGGGTGACGGGCAATGAGCAGTTCTTC.